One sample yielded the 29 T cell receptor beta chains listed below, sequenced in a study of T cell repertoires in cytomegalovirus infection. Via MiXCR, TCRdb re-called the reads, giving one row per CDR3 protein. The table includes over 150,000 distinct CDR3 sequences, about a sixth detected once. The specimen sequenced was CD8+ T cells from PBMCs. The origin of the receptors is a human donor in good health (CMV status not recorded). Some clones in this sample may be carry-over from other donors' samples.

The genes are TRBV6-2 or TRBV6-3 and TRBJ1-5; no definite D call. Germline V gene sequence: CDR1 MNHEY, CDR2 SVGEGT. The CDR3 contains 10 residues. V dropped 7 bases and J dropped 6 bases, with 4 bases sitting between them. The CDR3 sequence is CASNRQPQHF. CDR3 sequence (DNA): TGTGCCAGCAATCGTCAGCCCCAGCATTTT.

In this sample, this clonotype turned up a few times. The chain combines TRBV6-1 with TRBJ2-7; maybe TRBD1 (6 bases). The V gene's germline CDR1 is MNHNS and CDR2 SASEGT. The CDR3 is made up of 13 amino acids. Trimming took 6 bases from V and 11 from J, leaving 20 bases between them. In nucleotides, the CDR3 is TGTGCCAGCAGCATAGACAGGATTTATAGCAAGTACTTC. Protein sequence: CASSIDRIYSKYF.

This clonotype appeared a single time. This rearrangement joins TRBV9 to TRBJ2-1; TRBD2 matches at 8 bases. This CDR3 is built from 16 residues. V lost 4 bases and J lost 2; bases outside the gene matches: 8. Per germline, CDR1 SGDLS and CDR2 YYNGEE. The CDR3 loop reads CASSTRAGETYNEQFF. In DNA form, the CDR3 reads TGTGCCAGCAGCACCCGAGCGGGGGAAACCTACAATGAGCAGTTCTTC.

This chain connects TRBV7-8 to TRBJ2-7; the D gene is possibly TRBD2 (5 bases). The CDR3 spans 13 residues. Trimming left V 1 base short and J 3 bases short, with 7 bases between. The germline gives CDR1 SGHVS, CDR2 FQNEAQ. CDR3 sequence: CASSLEGDYEQYF. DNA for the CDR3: TGTGCCAGCAGCTTAGAGGGAGACTACGAGCAGTACTTC.

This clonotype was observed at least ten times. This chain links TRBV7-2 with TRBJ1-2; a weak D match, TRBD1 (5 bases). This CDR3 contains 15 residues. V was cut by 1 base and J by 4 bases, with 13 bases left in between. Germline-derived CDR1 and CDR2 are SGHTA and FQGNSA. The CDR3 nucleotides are TGTGCCAGCAGCTTAGTTCGCATCCAGGGCTATGGCTACACCTTC. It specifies CASSLVRIQGYGYTF.

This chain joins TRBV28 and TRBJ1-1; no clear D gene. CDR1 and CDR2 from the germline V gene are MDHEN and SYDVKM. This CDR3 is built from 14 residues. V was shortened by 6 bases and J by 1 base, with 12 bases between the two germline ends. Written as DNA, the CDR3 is TGTGCCAGCAGCTTACGAGGCAGGAACACTGAAGCTTTCTTT. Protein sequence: CASSLRGRNTEAFF.

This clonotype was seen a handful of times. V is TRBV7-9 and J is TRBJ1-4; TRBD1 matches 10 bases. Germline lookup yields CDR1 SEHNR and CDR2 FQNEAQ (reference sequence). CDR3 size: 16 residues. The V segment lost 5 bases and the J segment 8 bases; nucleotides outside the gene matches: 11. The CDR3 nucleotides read TGTGCCAGCAGCCCTGCCGACAGGGGGCGAGGGGAAAAACTGTTTTTT. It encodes CASSPADRGRGEKLFF.

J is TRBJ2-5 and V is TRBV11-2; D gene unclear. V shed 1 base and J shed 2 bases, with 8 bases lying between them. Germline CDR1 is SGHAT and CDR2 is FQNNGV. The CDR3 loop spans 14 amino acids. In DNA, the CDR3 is TGTGCCAGCAGCTTAGTCAGTGAACAAGAGACCCAGTACTTC. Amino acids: CASSLVSEQETQYF.

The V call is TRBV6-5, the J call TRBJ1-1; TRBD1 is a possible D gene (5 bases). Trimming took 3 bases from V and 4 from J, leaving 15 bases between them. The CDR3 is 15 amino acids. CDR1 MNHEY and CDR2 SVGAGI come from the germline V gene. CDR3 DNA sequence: TGTGCCAGCAGTTATGGGGCCCTAGCGGGCACTGAAGCTTTCTTT. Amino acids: CASSYGALAGTEAFF.

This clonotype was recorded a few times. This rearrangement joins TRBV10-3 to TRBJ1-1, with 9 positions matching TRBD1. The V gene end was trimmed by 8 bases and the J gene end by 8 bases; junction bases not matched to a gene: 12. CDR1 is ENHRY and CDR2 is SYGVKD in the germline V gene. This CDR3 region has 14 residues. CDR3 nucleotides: TGTGCCATCCCCGTAGGACAGGGGACCCGAGAAGCTTTCTTT. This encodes CAIPVGQGTREAFF.

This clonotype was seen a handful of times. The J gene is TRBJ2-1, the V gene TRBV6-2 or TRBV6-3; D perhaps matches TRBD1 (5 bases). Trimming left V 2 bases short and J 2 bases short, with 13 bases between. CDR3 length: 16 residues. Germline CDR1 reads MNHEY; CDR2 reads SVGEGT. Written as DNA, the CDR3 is TGTGCCAGCAGTTACAAGCAGGGCTTCCCCTACAATGAGCAGTTCTTC. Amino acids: CASSYKQGFPYNEQFF.

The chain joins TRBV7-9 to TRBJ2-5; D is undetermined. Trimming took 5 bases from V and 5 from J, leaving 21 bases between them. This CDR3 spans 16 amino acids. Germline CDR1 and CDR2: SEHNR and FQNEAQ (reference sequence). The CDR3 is CASSQRTSLRMETQYF. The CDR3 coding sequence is TGTGCCAGCAGCCAAAGGACCTCTCTAAGGATGGAGACCCAGTACTTC.

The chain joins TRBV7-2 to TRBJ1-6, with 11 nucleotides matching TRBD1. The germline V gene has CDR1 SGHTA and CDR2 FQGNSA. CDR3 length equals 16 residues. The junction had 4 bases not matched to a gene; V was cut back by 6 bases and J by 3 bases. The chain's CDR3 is CASRLGTGGYNSPLHF. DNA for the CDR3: TGTGCCAGCAGGCTCGGGACAGGGGGCTATAATTCACCCCTCCACTTT.

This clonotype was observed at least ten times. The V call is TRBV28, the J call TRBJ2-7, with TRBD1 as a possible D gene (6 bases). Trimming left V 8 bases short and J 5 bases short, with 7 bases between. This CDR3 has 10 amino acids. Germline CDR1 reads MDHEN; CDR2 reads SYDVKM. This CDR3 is CASGQNEQYF. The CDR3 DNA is TGTGCCAGCGGACAGAACGAGCAGTACTTC.

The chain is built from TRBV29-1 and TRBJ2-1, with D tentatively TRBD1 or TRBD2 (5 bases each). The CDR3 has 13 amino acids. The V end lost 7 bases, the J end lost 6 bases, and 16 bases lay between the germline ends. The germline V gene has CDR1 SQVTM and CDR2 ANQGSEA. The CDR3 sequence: CSGGGGPPNEQFF. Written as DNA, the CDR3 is TGCAGCGGGGGCGGAGGACCTCCCAATGAGCAGTTCTTC.

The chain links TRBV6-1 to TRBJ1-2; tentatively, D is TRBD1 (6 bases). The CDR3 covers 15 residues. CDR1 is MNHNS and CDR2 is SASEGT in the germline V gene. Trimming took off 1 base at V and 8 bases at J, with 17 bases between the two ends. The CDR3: CASSEEAAGATGYTF. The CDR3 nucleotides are TGTGCCAGCAGTGAAGAGGCAGCAGGGGCGACGGGCTACACCTTC.

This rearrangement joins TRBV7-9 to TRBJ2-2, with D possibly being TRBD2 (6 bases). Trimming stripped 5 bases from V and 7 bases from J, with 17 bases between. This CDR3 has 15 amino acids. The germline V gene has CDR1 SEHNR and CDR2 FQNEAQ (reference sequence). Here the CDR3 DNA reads TGTGCCAGCAGCACCAATACGGCGGGGATCGGGGAGCTGTTTTTT. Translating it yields CASSTNTAGIGELFF.

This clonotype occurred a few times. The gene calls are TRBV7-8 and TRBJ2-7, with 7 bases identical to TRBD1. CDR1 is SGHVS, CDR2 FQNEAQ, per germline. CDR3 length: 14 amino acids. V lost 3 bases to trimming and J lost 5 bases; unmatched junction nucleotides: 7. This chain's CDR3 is CASSFRDSQNEQYF. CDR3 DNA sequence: TGTGCCAGCAGCTTTCGGGACAGTCAGAACGAGCAGTACTTC.

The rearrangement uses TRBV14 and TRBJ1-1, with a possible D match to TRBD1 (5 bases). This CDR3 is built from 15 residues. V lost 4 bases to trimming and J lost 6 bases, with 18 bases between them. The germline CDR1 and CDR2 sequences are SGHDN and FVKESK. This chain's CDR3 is CASSPPGLPWAEAFF. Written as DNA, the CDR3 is TGTGCCAGCAGCCCACCGGGACTACCCTGGGCTGAAGCTTTCTTT.

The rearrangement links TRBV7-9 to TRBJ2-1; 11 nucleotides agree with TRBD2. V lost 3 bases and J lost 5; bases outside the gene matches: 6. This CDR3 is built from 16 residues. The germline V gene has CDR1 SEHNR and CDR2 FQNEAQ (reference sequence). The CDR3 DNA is TGTGCCAGCAGCTTCCATAGCGGGGGGGCCCACAATGAGCAGTTCTTC. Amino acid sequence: CASSFHSGGAHNEQFF.

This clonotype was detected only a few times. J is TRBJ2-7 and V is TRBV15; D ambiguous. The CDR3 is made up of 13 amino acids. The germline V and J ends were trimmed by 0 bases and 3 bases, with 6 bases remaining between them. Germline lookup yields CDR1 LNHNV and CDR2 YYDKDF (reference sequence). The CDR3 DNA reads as TGTGCCACCAGCAGAGATTTGGGCTACGAGCAGTACTTC. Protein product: CATSRDLGYEQYF.

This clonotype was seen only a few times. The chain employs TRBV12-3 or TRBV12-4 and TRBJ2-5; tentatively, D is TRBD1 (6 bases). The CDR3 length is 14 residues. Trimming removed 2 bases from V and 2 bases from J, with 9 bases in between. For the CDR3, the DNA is TGTGCCAGCAGTTTACAGGGGCTGCAAGAGACCCAGTACTTC. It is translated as CASSLQGLQETQYF.

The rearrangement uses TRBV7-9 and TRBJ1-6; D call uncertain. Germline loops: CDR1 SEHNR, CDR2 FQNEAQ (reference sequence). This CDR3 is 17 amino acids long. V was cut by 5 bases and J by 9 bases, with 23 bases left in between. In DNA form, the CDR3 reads TGTGCCAGCAGCCCGCCCACCGTTTCCCCAGTGACTTCACCCCTCCACTTT. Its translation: CASSPPTVSPVTSPLHF.

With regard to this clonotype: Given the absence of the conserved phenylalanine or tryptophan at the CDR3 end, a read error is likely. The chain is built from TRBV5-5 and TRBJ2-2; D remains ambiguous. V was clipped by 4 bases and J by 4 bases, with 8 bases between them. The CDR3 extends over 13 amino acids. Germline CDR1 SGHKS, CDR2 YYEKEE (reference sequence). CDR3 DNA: TGTGCCAGCAGCCCCGAGCTCACCGGGGAGCTGTTTTTA. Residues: CASSPELTGELFL.

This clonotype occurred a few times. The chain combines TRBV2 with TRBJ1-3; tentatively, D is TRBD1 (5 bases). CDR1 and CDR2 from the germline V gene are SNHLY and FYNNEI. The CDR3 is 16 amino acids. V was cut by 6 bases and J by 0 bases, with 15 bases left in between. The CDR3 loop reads CASRNGQEYSGNTIYF. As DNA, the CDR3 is TGTGCCAGCAGAAACGGACAAGAATACTCTGGAAACACCATATATTTT. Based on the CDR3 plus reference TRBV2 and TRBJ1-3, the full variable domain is EPEVTQTPSHQVTQMGQEVILRCVPISNHLYFYWYRQILGQKVEFLVSFYNNEISEKSEIFDDQFSVERPDGSNFTLKIRSTKLEDSAMYFCASRNGQEYSGNTIYFGEGSWLTVV.

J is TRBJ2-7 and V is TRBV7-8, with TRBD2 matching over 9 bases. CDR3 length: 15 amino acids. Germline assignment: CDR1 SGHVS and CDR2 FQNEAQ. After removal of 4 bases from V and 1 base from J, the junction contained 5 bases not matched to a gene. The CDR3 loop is CASSSTSGLSYEQYF. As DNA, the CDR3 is TGTGCCAGCAGCTCGACTAGCGGACTTTCCTACGAGCAGTACTTC.

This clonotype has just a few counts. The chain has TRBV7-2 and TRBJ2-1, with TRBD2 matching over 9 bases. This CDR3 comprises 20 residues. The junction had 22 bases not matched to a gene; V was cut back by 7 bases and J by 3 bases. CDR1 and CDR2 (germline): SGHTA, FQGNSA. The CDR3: CASTAGASGELYTIYNEQFF. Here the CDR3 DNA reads TGTGCCAGCACCGCGGGGGCTAGCGGGGAGCTCTATACGATCTACAATGAGCAGTTCTTC.

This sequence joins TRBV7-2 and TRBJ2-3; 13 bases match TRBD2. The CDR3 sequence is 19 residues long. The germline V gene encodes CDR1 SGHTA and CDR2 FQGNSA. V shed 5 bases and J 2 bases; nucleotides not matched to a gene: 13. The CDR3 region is CASSLGLAGRYTNTDTQYF. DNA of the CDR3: TGTGCCAGCAGCCTGGGACTAGCGGGGAGATACACAAACACAGATACGCAGTATTTT.

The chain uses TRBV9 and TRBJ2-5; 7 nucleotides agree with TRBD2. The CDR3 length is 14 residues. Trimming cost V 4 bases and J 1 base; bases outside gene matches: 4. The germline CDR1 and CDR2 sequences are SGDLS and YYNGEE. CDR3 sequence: CASSISGTQETQYF. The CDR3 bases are TGTGCCAGCAGCATAAGCGGGACCCAAGAGACCCAGTACTTC.